The 11 T cell receptor beta chains below come from one sample, sequenced in a study of blood T cell repertoires in COVID-19. Sequenced by immunoSEQ multiplex PCR; TCRdb stores in-frame clones only, minus some. The top ten hold 9.5% to 15% of the sample, which has about 100,000 clones, more than 75% seen once. Sequencing input: peripheral blood. The receptors derive from a human donor in a cohort sampled during active COVID-19.

The chain combines TRBV7-2 with TRBJ2-2; 8 nucleotides line up with TRBD2. Germline values: CDR1 SGHTA, CDR2 FQGNSA. V dropped 1 base and J dropped 6; count of bases not matched to a gene: 7. This CDR3 comprises 16 residues. CDR3 residues: CASSLDGGARPGELFF. The CDR3 DNA reads TGTGCCAGCAGCTTAGACGGGGGGGCGAGGCCCGGGGAGCTGTTTTTT.

The gene calls are TRBV7-9 and TRBJ1-5; 7 bases map to TRBD1. CDR1 SEHNR and CDR2 FQNEAQ come from the germline V gene (reference sequence). V lost 4 bases to trimming and J lost 6 bases; unmatched junction nucleotides: 3. The CDR3 is 13 residues long. As DNA, the CDR3 is TGTGCCAGCAGCTCCGACAGGGTTCAGCCCCAGCATTTT. Protein product: CASSSDRVQPQHF.

The chain has TRBV29-1 and TRBJ2-5; D is perhaps TRBD2 (5 bases). The CDR3 covers 10 residues. Per germline, CDR1 SQVTM and CDR2 ANQGSEA. Deletions cut 3 bases from V and 10 bases from J, with 9 bases between. For the CDR3, the DNA is TGCAGCGTTGATAAGGAGGTCCAGTACTTC. This gives the protein CSVDKEVQYF. Drawing the rest from reference TRBV29-1 and TRBJ2-5, the complete variable domain is SAVISQKPSRDICQRGTSLTIQCQVDSQVTMMFWYRQQPGQSLTLIATANQGSEATYESGFVIDKFPISRPNLTFSTLTVSNMSPEDSSIYLCSVDKEVQYFGPGTRLLVL.

This sequence joins TRBV12-3 or TRBV12-4 and TRBJ1-2, with 9 bases that match TRBD1. Trimming cost V 6 bases and J 8 bases; bases outside gene matches: 7. CDR3 size: 13 residues. The CDR3 nucleotides are TGTGCCAGCAGCAGGGACAGGGCAAGCGGCTACACCTTC. Protein sequence: CASSRDRASGYTF.

In DNA, the CDR3 is TGCGCCAGCAGCTTGGGAGCGGGGGGGCCAGAGACCCAGTACTTC. Protein: CASSLGAGGPETQYF. V usage is TRBV5-1 and J usage is TRBJ2-5; 10 positions match TRBD2. V was pared by 0 bases and J by 4 bases, with 3 bases of the junction left unmatched. Germline loops: CDR1 SGHRS, CDR2 YFSETQ. The CDR3 consists of 15 residues. Full variable domain (outside the CDR3, taken from reference TRBV5-1 and TRBJ2-5): KAGVTQTPRYLIKTRGQQVTLSCSPISGHRSVSWYQQTPGQGLQFLFEYFSETQRNKGNFPGRFSGRQFSNSRSEMNVSTLELGDSALYLCASSLGAGGPETQYFGPGTRLLVL.

The rearrangement uses TRBV2 and TRBJ2-7, with D possibly TRBD2 on 6 matching bases. The CDR3 consists of 15 residues. Trimming took 2 bases from V and 7 from J, leaving 18 bases between them. Germline V gene data show CDR1 as SNHLY and CDR2 as FYNNEI. CDR3 DNA sequence: TGTGCCAGCAGTGAAAGGGGTTTCAGCGCGGGGGAGCAGTACTTC. Residues: CASSERGFSAGEQYF.

This chain links TRBV19 with TRBJ1-1; a possible D gene is TRBD1 (5 bases). The V end was cut by 6 bases, the J end by 6 bases, with 17 bases between. CDR1 is LNHDA and CDR2 is SQIVND in the germline V gene (reference sequence). The CDR3 covers 14 residues. CDR3 in amino acids: CASRDGTQRAEAFF. The CDR3, as DNA: TGTGCCAGTAGGGATGGGACTCAGAGAGCTGAAGCTTTCTTT.

The chain combines TRBV20-1 with TRBJ2-7, with 9 bases that match TRBD1. There are 14 residues in the CDR3. Germline-derived CDR1 and CDR2 are DFQATT and SNEGSKA (reference sequence). The trim removed 3 bases at V and 6 bases at J, leaving 9 bases unmatched. CDR3 sequence reads: CSASRPGTGSEQYF. CDR3 coding DNA: TGCAGTGCTAGTCGTCCCGGGACAGGGTCCGAGCAGTACTTC.

The chain uses TRBV30 and TRBJ2-7; TRBD1 is a possible D gene (6 bases). Trimming pared 4 bases from V and 5 bases from J, leaving 12 bases between. The germline V gene has CDR1 GTSNPN and CDR2 SVGIG (reference sequence). This CDR3 contains 12 residues. As DNA, the CDR3 is TGTGCCTGGACTAGCAGGGGCCACGAGCAGTACTTC. It is translated as CAWTSRGHEQYF.

V and J are TRBV7-2 and TRBJ2-1, with 9 positions matching TRBD2. CDR1 is SGHTA and CDR2 is FQGNSA in the germline V gene. V lost 2 bases, J lost 6 bases, and 8 bases stayed unmatched. The CDR3 is 16 amino acids. The CDR3 loop is CASSLQSGSGGNEQFF. The DNA of the CDR3 is TGTGCCAGCAGCTTACAGTCGGGTAGCGGGGGCAATGAGCAGTTCTTC.

The chain employs TRBV7-2 and TRBJ2-1; D may be TRBD1 (6 bases). This CDR3 has 16 residues. Per germline, CDR1 SGHTA and CDR2 FQGNSA. Trimming took 4 bases from V and 4 from J, leaving 17 bases between them. As DNA, the CDR3 is TGTGCCAGCAGCTCCAGAACAGGGTTGTCGTACAATGAGCAGTTCTTC. Encoded protein: CASSSRTGLSYNEQFF.